The 17 T cell receptor beta chains given below trace back to one sample, sequenced in a study of shared clonotypes between healthy human individuals. Terminally differentiated effector memory CD45RA+ cells were left out of the naive CD8 fraction, which was CD45RO-negative and positively selected for CCR7. Repertoires were generated with immunoSEQ multiplex PCR, while TCRdb's copy carries only in-frame clones and drops some. The table shows some 2,100,000 clones, with approximately 94% occurring only once. The sample consisted of naive CD8+ T cells from PBMCs. Receptors were obtained from a man aged 18 to 29 in good health. Some clones in this sample may be carry-over from other donors' samples.

The chain is built from TRBV4-1 and TRBJ2-1, with a possible D match to TRBD2 (5 bases). CDR3 size: 15 residues. Looked up from germline, CDR1 is MGHRA and CDR2 is YSYEKL. V gave up 3 bases and J gave up 4 bases, with 13 bases separating them. The CDR3 sequence is CASSQDRGLYNEQFF. The CDR3 DNA is TGCGCCAGCAGCCAGGATAGAGGGCTTTACAATGAGCAGTTCTTC.

The chain employs TRBV19 and TRBJ2-7; 9 bases match TRBD2. The CDR3 is made up of 15 amino acids. Germline CDR1 reads LNHDA; CDR2 reads SQIVND (reference sequence). Germline trimming cut 5 bases from V and 3 bases from J; bases unmatched to any gene: 8. CDR3 DNA: TGTGCCAGTAGTCCTCGGCGGGAGGGAGGCTACGAGCAGTACTTC. It yields the protein CASSPRREGGYEQYF.

The rearrangement uses TRBV27 and TRBJ1-5; TRBD1 might be the D (6 bases). CDR3 length equals 15 residues. The germline gives CDR1 MNHEY, CDR2 SMNVEV (reference sequence). Trimming took off 3 bases at V and 1 base at J, with 10 bases between the two ends. CDR3 in amino acids: CASSLRGVSNQPQHF. The CDR3 DNA sequence: TGTGCCAGCAGTTTGAGGGGGGTAAGCAATCAGCCCCAGCATTTT.

This chain connects TRBV14 to TRBJ1-1, with D unclear. The ends were cut back, 4 bases at V and 5 bases at J, with 11 bases in the middle. This CDR3 region has 13 residues. Germline V lookup: CDR1 SGHDN, CDR2 FVKESK. The CDR3 sequence is CASSLRGSTEAFF. CDR3 DNA: TGTGCCAGCAGCCTTAGAGGGAGTACTGAAGCTTTCTTT.

V is TRBV6-5 and J is TRBJ1-3; D is unresolved. V was pared by 0 bases and J by 4 bases, with 4 bases between. From germline, CDR1 is MNHEY and CDR2 SVGAGI. This CDR3 region has 13 residues. The CDR3 coding sequence is TGTGCCAGCAGTTACTCTGCGGGAAACACCATATATTTT. Protein: CASSYSAGNTIYF.

This chain connects TRBV19 to TRBJ1-5, with D perhaps matching TRBD1 (6 bases). This CDR3 is 14 amino acids long. V lost 3 bases and J lost 5, with 11 bases in between. The germline V gene encodes CDR1 LNHDA and CDR2 SQIVND (reference sequence). CDR3 sequence reads: CASSIPRQDQPQHF. In DNA form, the CDR3 reads TGTGCCAGTAGTATCCCGAGACAGGATCAGCCCCAGCATTTT. Using reference TRBV19 and TRBJ1-5 for the parts outside the CDR3, the full variable domain is DGGITQSPKYLFRKEGQNVTLSCEQNLNHDAMYWYRQDPGQGLRLIYYSQIVNDFQKGDIAEGYSVSREKKESFPLTVTSAQKNPTAFYLCASSIPRQDQPQHFGDGTRLSIL.

The count of this clone is one. The V and J genes are TRBV2 and TRBJ1-1; TRBD1 might be the D (5 bases). CDR1 SNHLY and CDR2 FYNNEI come from the germline V gene. The CDR3 has 14 amino acids. V was pared by 1 base and J by 5 bases, with 11 bases between. The CDR3: CASSEDSGGTEAFF. The CDR3, as DNA: TGTGCCAGCAGTGAAGATTCTGGGGGAACTGAAGCTTTCTTT.

Concerning this clone itself: This CDR3 is also generated by other DNA sequences in the sample. This sequence joins TRBV5-6 and TRBJ2-7; the D call may be TRBD1 or TRBD2 (5 bases each). The CDR3 is made up of 13 amino acids. Germline V lookup: CDR1 SGHDT, CDR2 YYEEEE. V was clipped by 3 bases and J by 1 base, with 8 bases between them. The DNA for the CDR3 is TGTGCCAGCAGCTGGGACGGTTCCTACGAGCAGTACTTC. It specifies CASSWDGSYEQYF.

V and J are TRBV2 and TRBJ2-1; D perhaps matches TRBD2 (5 bases). There are 13 residues in the CDR3. Germline V gene sequence: CDR1 SNHLY, CDR2 FYNNEI. Trimming cost V 6 bases and J 3 bases, with 9 bases left between them. CDR3 sequence: CASRRTVYNEQFF. CDR3 DNA: TGTGCCAGCAGGAGGACTGTCTACAATGAGCAGTTCTTC.

Comments on this clone: The sample carries other DNA sequences with the same CDR3. This sequence joins TRBV7-9 and TRBJ2-7; no clear D gene. Trimming took off 1 base at V and 0 bases at J, with 4 bases between the two ends. Per the germline V gene, CDR1 is SEHNR and CDR2 is FQNEAQ (reference sequence). The CDR3 is 13 residues long. CDR3 DNA sequence: TGTGCCAGCAGCTTAGTGAGCTCCTACGAGCAGTACTTC. Translation gives CASSLVSSYEQYF.

The chain uses TRBV6-6 and TRBJ2-3; no clear D gene. Per germline, CDR1 MNHNY and CDR2 SVGAGI (reference sequence). V dropped 2 bases and J dropped 3 bases, with 6 bases sitting between them. CDR3 length: 13 residues. CDR3 amino acids: CASSYKETDTQYF. The CDR3, as DNA: TGTGCCAGCAGTTACAAGGAAACAGATACGCAGTATTTT.

This chain uses TRBV4-2 with TRBJ2-3; 9 nucleotides match TRBD2. There are 15 residues in the CDR3. In germline, CDR1 is LGHNA, CDR2 YNFKEQ. The ends lost 1 base at V and 6 bases at J; junction bases unmatched: 5. CDR3 sequence reads: CASSQGGTSWDTQYF. CDR3 nucleotides: TGTGCCAGCAGCCAAGGTGGGACTAGCTGGGATACGCAGTATTTT.

This rearrangement joins TRBV13 to TRBJ2-7; 14 bases agree with TRBD2. Germline-derived CDR1 and CDR2 are PRHDT and FYEKMQ (reference sequence). V dropped 4 bases and J dropped 0; count of bases not matched to a gene: 14. The CDR3 runs to 20 residues. Written as DNA, the CDR3 is TGTGCCAGCAGCTCGTCACCCGGGACTAGCGGGAGTACCGGCTCCTACGAGCAGTACTTC. Translating gives CASSSSPGTSGSTGSYEQYF.

The V gene is TRBV9, the J gene TRBJ1-2, with D possibly TRBD1 on 5 matching bases. Germline V gives CDR1 SGDLS, CDR2 YYNGEE. V dropped 0 bases and J dropped 0 bases, with 9 bases sitting between them. The CDR3 is 15 amino acids. DNA for the CDR3: TGTGCCAGCAGCGTAGCCCCAGGGCCTAACTATGGCTACACCTTC. It translates to CASSVAPGPNYGYTF. Together with reference TRBV9 and TRBJ1-2, the CDR3 gives the full variable domain: DSGVTQTPKHLITATGQRVTLRCSPRSGDLSVYWYQQSLDQGLQFLIQYYNGEERAKGNILERFSAQQFPDLHSELNLSSLELGDSALYFCASSVAPGPNYGYTFGSGTRLTVV.

The gene calls are TRBV7-3 and TRBJ2-7; 8 bases map to TRBD1. The junction had 1 base not matched to a gene; V was cut back by 5 bases and J by 4 bases. Germline V gives CDR1 SGHTA, CDR2 FQGTGA. There are 12 residues in the CDR3. In DNA, the CDR3 is TGTGCCAGCAGCCAGGGGGCGTACGAGCAGTACTTC. Translating gives CASSQGAYEQYF.

The count of this clone is one. The chain is built from TRBV7-2 and TRBJ2-6, with D perhaps TRBD1 (6 bases). The V gene lost 4 bases and the J gene lost 0 bases, with 16 bases spanning the gap. Germline CDR1 SGHTA, CDR2 FQGNSA. The CDR3 loop spans 18 amino acids. Written as DNA, the CDR3 is TGTGCCAGCAGCTACGATGCCAGGGGCGTCTCTGGGGCCAACGTCCTGACTTTC. Its translation is CASSYDARGVSGANVLTF.

The chain couples TRBV29-1 to TRBJ1-2, with 9 bases matching TRBD1. With 7 bases clipped from V and 4 bases from J, the junction kept 13 bases outside the gene matches. The CDR3 loop spans 15 amino acids. CDR1 is SQVTM, CDR2 ANQGSEA, per germline. CDR3 in amino acids: CSASSGQGIIYGYTF. The CDR3 bases are TGCAGCGCTAGCTCGGGACAGGGCATCATCTATGGCTACACCTTC.